Following are 10 T cell receptor beta chains from one sample sequenced in a study of cytomegalovirus exposure and HLA in healthy donors. Researchers ran the PCR with 60 Vbeta and 13 Jbeta primers. Here immunoSEQ multiplex PCR was the method, and the copy in TCRdb shows in-frame clones only, minus some. This repertoire shows about 240,000 clones, roughly 82% found once; its top ten account for around 5.4%. The specimen sequenced was PBMCs. The receptors were sampled from a woman in her forties in good health and CMV-seropositive.

The chain has TRBV29-1 and TRBJ2-5; 9 nucleotides line up with TRBD1. Germline CDR1 and CDR2: SQVTM and ANQGSEA. The CDR3 sequence is 14 residues long. The V and J ends lost 7 bases and 1 base, in that order; junction bases with no gene match: 7. For the CDR3, the DNA is TGCAGCGGTCGTGACAGGGGGGGCCAAGAGACCCAGTACTTC. Translated: CSGRDRGGQETQYF.

The V and J genes are TRBV6-6 and TRBJ1-1, with TRBD1 matching 8 bases. J gave up 1 base and V 6 bases, and 4 bases lay outside the gene matches. The CDR3 totals 14 residues. Looked up from germline, CDR1 is MNHNY and CDR2 is SVGAGI (reference sequence). The CDR3 here is CASRAGGRNTEAFF. CDR3 in DNA: TGTGCCAGCAGAGCAGGGGGCAGGAACACTGAAGCTTTCTTT.

This clone was observed once. Here the CDR3 reads CASSESGIKVYEQYF. DNA of the CDR3: TGTGCCAGCAGTGAATCCGGGATCAAGGTGTACGAGCAGTACTTC. This chain links TRBV25-1 with TRBJ2-7; a possible D gene is TRBD2 (5 bases). The CDR3 extends over 15 amino acids. Deletions cut 1 base from V and 4 bases from J, with 14 bases between. Germline V gives CDR1 MGHDK, CDR2 SYGVNS.

The rearrangement uses TRBV7-3 and TRBJ2-2; D ambiguous. V was clipped by 2 bases and J by 6 bases, with 10 bases between them. This CDR3 region has 14 residues. Germline V gives CDR1 SGHTA, CDR2 FQGTGA. The CDR3 bases are TGTGCCAGCAGCTTAGGGCCCAGTCCCGGGGAGCTGTTTTTT. It specifies CASSLGPSPGELFF.

The rearrangement links TRBV11-2 to TRBJ1-1; D may be TRBD1 (6 bases). CDR1 and CDR2 from the germline V gene are SGHAT and FQNNGV. This CDR3 is 13 amino acids long. The V gene lost 6 bases and the J gene lost 7 bases, with 15 bases spanning the gap. The CDR3 protein is CASSLGGGNEAFF. The DNA for the CDR3 is TGTGCCAGCAGTCTAGGTGGGGGCAATGAAGCTTTCTTT.

This chain links TRBV15 with TRBJ2-6, with D unresolved. CDR1 is LNHNV and CDR2 is YYDKDF in the germline V gene (reference sequence). The germline V and J ends were trimmed by 0 bases and 2 bases, with 8 bases remaining between them. The CDR3 length is 16 residues. The chain's CDR3 is CATSRDPTPGANVLTF. CDR3 DNA: TGTGCCACCAGCAGAGATCCTACCCCTGGGGCCAACGTCCTGACTTTC.

V is TRBV7-9 and J is TRBJ1-2, with 10 bases aligning to TRBD1. CDR3 size: 14 residues. In germline, CDR1 is SEHNR, CDR2 FQNEAQ (reference sequence). After removal of 4 bases from V and 8 bases from J, the junction contained 7 bases not matched to a gene. DNA of the CDR3: TGTGCCAGCAGCTCCGGGACAGGGGTGCAGGGCTACACCTTC. Its translation: CASSSGTGVQGYTF.

This chain uses TRBV30 with TRBJ1-3; TRBD1 is a possible D gene (5 bases). V was cut by 4 bases and J by 0 bases, with 10 bases left in between. CDR3 length equals 14 residues. Germline CDR1 reads GTSNPN; CDR2 reads SVGIG (reference sequence). The CDR3 is CAWNPGGSGNTIYF. DNA of the CDR3: TGTGCCTGGAACCCCGGGGGCTCTGGAAACACCATATATTTT. Variable domain in full (rest from reference TRBV30 and TRBJ1-3): SQTIHQWPATLVQPVGSPLSLECTVEGTSNPNLYWYRQAAGRGLQLLFYSVGIGQISSEVPQNLSASRPQDRQFILSSKKLLLSDSGFYLCAWNPGGSGNTIYFGEGSWLTVV.

The J gene is TRBJ2-2, the V gene TRBV7-8, with TRBD2 matching over 10 bases. Germline-derived CDR1 and CDR2 are SGHVS and FQNEAQ. The length of the CDR3 is 16 residues. V lost 5 bases, J lost 5 bases, and 8 bases stayed unmatched. In nucleotides, the CDR3 is TGTGCCAGCAGCCCCCGTAGCGGGGGGTATACCGGGGAGCTGTTTTTT. Translated: CASSPRSGGYTGELFF.

This chain connects TRBV30 to TRBJ1-1; TRBD1 aligns across 8 bases. This CDR3 has 16 residues. Germline-derived CDR1 and CDR2 are GTSNPN and SVGIG (reference sequence). V lost 1 base, J lost 4 bases, and 11 bases stayed unmatched. The CDR3 sequence is CAWSGIRTGRRTEAFF. The CDR3, as DNA: TGTGCCTGGAGTGGTATACGGACAGGGCGGCGCACTGAAGCTTTCTTT.